Included here is one T cell receptor (beta chain) sequence, with context. Its specificity is unknown. V shed 0 bases and J 15 bases; nucleotides not matched to a gene: 8. Germline V gene data show CDR1 as LGHDT and CDR2 as YNNKEL (reference sequence). The CDR3 length is 13 residues. Each CDR3 protein is one row after TCRdb ran MiXCR on the 5' RACE reads. The sample records some 250,000 distinct CDR3 sequences, 8.6% being singletons. The entry originates in a study of CD8 T cells in ankylosing spondylitis. Study findings and constraints: A TCR beta motif of eight or nine highly homologous variants seemed to mark ankylosing spondylitis blood. Disease-linked clones proved CD8+ and comparatively uncommon in peripheral blood. Past research had described some motif variants in reactive arthritis synovial fluid and blood.

The clonotype was recovered from a male donor with ankylosing spondylitis or in good health (not recorded which). The chain recombines TRBV3-1 with TRBJ2-3; 8 positions match TRBD2. Input material: blood, either unsorted or a sorted T cell fraction (not recorded which). DNA for the CDR3: TGTGCCAGCAGCCAAGAGGTCGGGAGGGCCCCTTATTTT. Translation: CASSQEVGRAPYF.